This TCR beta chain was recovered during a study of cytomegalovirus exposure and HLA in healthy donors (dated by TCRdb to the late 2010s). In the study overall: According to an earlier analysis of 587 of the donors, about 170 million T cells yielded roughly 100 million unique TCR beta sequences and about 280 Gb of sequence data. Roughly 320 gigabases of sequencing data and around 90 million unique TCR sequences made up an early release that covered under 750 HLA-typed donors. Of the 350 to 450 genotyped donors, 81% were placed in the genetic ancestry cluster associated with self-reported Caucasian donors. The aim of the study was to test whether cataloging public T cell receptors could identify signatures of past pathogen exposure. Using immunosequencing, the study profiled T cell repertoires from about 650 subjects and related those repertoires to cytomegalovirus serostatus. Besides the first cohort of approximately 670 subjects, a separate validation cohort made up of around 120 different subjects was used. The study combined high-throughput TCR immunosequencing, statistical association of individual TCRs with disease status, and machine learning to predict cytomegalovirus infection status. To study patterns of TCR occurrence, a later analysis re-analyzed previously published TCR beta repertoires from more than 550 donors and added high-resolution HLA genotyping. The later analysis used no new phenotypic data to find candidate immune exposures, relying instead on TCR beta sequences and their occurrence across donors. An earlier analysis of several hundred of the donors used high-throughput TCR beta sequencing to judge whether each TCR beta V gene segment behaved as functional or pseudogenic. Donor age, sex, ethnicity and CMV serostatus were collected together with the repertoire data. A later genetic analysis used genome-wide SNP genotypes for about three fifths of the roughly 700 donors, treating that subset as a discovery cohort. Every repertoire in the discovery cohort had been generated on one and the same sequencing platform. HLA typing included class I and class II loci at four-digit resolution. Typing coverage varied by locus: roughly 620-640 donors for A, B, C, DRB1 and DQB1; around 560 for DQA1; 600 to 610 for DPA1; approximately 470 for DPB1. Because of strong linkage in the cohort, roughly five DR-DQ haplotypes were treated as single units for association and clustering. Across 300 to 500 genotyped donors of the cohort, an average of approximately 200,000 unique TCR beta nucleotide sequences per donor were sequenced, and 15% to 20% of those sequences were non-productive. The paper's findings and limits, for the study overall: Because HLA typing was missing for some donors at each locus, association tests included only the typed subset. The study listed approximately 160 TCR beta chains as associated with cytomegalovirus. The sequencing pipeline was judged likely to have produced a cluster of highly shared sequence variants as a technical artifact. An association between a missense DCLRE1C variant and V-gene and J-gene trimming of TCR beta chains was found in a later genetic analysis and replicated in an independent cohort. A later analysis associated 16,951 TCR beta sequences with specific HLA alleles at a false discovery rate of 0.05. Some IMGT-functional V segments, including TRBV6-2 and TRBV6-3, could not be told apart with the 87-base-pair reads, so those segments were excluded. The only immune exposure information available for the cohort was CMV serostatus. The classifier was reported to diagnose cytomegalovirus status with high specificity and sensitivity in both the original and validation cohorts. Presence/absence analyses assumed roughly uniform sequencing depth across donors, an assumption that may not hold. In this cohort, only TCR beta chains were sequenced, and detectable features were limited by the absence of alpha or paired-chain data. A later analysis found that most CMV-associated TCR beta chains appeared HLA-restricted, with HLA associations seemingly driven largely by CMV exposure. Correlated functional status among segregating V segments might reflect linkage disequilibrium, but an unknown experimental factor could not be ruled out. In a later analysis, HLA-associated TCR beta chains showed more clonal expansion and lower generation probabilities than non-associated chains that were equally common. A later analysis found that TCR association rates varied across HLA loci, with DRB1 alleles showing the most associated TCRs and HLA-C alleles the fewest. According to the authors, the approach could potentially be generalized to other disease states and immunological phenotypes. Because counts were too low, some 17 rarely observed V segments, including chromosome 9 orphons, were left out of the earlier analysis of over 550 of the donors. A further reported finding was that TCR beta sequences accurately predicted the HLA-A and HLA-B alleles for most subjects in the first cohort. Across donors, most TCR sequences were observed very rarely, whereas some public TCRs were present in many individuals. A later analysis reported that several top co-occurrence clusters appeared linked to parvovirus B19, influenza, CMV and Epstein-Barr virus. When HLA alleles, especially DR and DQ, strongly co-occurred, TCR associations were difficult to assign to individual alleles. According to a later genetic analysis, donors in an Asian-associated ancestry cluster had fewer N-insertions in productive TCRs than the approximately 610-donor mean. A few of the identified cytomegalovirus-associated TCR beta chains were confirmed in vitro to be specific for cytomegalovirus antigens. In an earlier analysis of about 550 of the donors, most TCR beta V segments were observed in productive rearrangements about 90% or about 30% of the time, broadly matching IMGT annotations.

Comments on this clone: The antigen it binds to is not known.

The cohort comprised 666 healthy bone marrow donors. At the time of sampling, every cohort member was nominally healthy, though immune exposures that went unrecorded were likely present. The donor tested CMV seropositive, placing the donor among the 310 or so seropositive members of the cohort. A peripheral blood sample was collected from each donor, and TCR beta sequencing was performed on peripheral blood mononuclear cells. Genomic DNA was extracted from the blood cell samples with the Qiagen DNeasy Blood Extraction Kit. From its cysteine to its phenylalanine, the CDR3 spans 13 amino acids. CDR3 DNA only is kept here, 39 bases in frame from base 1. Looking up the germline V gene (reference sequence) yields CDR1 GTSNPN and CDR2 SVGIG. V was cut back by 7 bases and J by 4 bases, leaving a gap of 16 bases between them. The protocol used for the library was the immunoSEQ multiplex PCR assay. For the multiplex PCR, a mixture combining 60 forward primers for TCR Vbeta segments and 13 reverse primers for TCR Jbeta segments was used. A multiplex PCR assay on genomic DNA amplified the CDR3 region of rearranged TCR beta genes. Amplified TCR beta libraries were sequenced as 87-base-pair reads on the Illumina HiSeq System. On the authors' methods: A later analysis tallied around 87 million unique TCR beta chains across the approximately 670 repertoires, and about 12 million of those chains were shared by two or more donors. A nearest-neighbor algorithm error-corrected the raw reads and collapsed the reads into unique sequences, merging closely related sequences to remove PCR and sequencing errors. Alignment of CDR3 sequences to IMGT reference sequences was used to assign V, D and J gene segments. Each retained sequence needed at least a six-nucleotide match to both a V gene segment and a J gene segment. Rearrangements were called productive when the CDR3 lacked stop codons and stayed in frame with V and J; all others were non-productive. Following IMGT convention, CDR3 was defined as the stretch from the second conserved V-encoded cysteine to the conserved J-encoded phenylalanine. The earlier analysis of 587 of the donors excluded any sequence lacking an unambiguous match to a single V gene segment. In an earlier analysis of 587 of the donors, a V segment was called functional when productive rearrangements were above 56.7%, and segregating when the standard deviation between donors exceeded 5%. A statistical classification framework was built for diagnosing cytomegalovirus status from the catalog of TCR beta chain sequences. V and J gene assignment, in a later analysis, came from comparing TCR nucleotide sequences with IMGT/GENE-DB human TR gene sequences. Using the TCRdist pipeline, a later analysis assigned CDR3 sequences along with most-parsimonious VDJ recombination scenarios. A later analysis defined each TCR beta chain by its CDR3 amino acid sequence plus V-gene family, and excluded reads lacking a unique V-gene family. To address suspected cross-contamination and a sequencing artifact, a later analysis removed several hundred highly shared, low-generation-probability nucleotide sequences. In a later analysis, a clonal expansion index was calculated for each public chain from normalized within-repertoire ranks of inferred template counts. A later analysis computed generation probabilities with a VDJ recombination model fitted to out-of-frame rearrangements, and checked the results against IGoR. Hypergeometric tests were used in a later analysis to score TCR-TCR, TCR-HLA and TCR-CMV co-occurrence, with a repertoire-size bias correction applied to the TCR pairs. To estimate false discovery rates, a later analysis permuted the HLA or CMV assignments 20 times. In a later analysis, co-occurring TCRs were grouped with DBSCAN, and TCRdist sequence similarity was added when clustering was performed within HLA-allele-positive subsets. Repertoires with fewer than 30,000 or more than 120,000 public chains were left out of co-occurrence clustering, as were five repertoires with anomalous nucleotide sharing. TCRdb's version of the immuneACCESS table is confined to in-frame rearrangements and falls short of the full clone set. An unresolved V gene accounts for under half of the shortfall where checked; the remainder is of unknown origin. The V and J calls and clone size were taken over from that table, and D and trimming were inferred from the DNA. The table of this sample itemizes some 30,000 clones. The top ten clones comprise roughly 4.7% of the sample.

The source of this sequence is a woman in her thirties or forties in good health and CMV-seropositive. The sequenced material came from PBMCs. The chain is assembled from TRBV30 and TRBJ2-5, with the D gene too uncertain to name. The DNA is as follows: TGTGCCTCGAGCCCCCCGAACGGAGAGACCCAGTACTTC. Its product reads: CASSPPNGETQYF.